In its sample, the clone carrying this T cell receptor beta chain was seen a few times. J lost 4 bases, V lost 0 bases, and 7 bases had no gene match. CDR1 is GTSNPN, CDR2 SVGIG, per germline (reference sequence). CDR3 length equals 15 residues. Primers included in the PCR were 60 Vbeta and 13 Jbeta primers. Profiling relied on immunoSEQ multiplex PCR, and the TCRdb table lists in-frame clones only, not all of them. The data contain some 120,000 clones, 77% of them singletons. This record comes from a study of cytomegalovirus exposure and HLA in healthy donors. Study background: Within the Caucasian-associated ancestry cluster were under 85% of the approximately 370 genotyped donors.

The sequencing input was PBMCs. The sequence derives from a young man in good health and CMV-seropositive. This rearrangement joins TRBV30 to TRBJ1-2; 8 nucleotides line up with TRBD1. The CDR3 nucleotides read TGTGCCTGGAGTGTGGCAGGGGGCGCAAGCTATGGCTACACCTTC. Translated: CAWSVAGGASYGYTF.